This paragraph covers one T cell receptor (beta chain) sequence. The sample is drawn from a study of shared clonotypes between healthy human individuals. Looking at the study overall: Each donor's CD8 memory used one plate, CD8 naive two, each CD4 subset three.

Assay: immunoSEQ multiplex PCR; the TCRdb copy retains only in-frame clones and omits some. This table holds roughly 2.2 million clones, 93% found once. CD4+ cells yielded CD45RA+ naive and CD45RA-negative memory subsets. Trimming took off 8 bases at V and 8 bases at J, with 17 bases between the two ends. This CDR3 contains 12 residues. Germline V gene sequence: CDR1 GTSNPN, CDR2 SVGIG (reference sequence). J is TRBJ2-3 and V is TRBV30, with D possibly called TRBD1 or TRBD2 (6 bases each). What was sequenced was naive CD4+ T cells from PBMCs. Subset noted: CD45RA+ positively selected. The sequence came from a young man in good health. Some clones in this sample may be carry-over from other donors' samples. DNA of the CDR3: TGTGCCCGAGATGGGGGGCCCGGTACGCAGTATTTT. It yields the protein CARDGGPGTQYF.